These 15 T cell receptor beta chains originate from one sample sequenced in a study of shared clonotypes between healthy human individuals. The protocol was immunoSEQ multiplex PCR, while the TCRdb copy is restricted to in-frame clones and leaves out a portion. The sample has 650,000 to 800,000 clones, about 91% seen once. Naivety among CD8 cells was defined by CD45RO negativity and positive CCR7 selection, thereby excluding terminally differentiated effector memory CD45RA+ cells. The sequenced material came from naive CD8+ T cells sorted from blood. These receptors all stem from a man aged 25 to 45 in good health.

The V call is TRBV2, the J call TRBJ2-3; D gene unclear. CDR3 length equals 13 residues. Deletions cut 3 bases from V and 8 bases from J, with 12 bases between. CDR1 and CDR2 (germline): SNHLY, FYNNEI. The CDR3 DNA reads as TGTGCCAGCAGTGATTACCCCCTCGCTACGCAGTATTTT. This sequence encodes CASSDYPLATQYF.

The chain links TRBV25-1 to TRBJ1-1, with D tentatively TRBD1 (5 bases). CDR1 and CDR2 from the germline V gene are MGHDK and SYGVNS. This CDR3 spans 15 amino acids. V was clipped by 1 base and J by 2 bases, with 11 bases between them. The CDR3 coding sequence is TGTGCCAGCAGTGAATTTAGGGGAAAAAACACTGAAGCTTTCTTT. It codes for CASSEFRGKNTEAFF.

The CDR3 sequence is CACRGPNQETQYF. The CDR3 DNA reads as TGTGCCTGCCGGGGACCGAACCAAGAGACCCAGTACTTC. V gene TRBV30 combines with J gene TRBJ2-5; D is tentatively TRBD1 or TRBD2 (5 bases each). This CDR3 contains 13 residues. Trimming stripped 6 bases from V and 0 bases from J, with 11 bases between. Germline V gene lookup returns CDR1 GTSNPN and CDR2 SVGIG (reference sequence). The full variable domain, its missing parts supplied by reference TRBV30 and TRBJ2-5, is SQTIHQWPATLVQPVGSPLSLECTVEGTSNPNLYWYRQAAGRGLQLLFYSVGIGQISSEVPQNLSASRPQDRQFILSSKKLLLSDSGFYLCACRGPNQETQYFGPGTRLLVL.

The table lists this clone with a count of one. The rearrangement links TRBV12-5 to TRBJ1-1; D call uncertain. V was trimmed by 1 base and J by 3 bases, leaving 12 bases between them. This CDR3 has 15 residues. CDR1 LGHNT and CDR2 FRNRAP come from the germline V gene. The CDR3 here is CASGLGLGGHTEAFF. As DNA, the CDR3 is TGTGCTAGTGGTTTGGGCCTGGGAGGGCACACTGAAGCTTTCTTT.

The genes are TRBV7-2 and TRBJ2-7; TRBD1 aligns across 9 bases. The CDR3 runs to 18 residues. The V gene's germline CDR1 is SGHTA and CDR2 FQGNSA. J lost 6 bases, V lost 1 base, and 16 bases had no gene match. DNA of the CDR3: TGTGCCAGCAGCTTAGTGTCGGGACAGGGCTTCCTGGGTGGCGAGCAGTACTTC. Residues: CASSLVSGQGFLGGEQYF.

The gene calls are TRBV18 and TRBJ1-1; possibly TRBD1 for D (5 bases). The V end was cut by 5 bases, the J end by 8 bases, with 12 bases between. Germline CDR1 KGHSH, CDR2 LQKENI. This CDR3 spans 12 amino acids. This chain's CDR3 is CASSWETVEAFF. CDR3 sequence (DNA): TGTGCCAGCTCATGGGAGACAGTAGAAGCTTTCTTT.

The chain couples TRBV5-6 to TRBJ2-2; 9 positions agree with TRBD1. Germline V lookup: CDR1 SGHDT, CDR2 YYEEEE. V trimming: 3 bases; J trimming: 6 bases; junction bases outside the gene matches: 9. This CDR3 has 16 residues. CDR3 nucleotides: TGTGCCAGCAGCTACGGACAGGGGAACAATCCCGGGGAGCTGTTTTTT. It yields the protein CASSYGQGNNPGELFF.

J is TRBJ2-3 and V is TRBV6-1; 9 nucleotides align to TRBD2. This CDR3 contains 16 residues. J lost 1 base, V lost 2 bases, and 4 bases had no gene match. CDR1 and CDR2 from the germline V gene are MNHNS and SASEGT. As DNA, the CDR3 is TGTGCCAGCAGTGAACTCATAGCGGGAGGCACAGATACGCAGTATTTT. Its translation: CASSELIAGGTDTQYF.

This clone showed up just once. V is TRBV10-3 and J is TRBJ2-3; D gene uncertain. Germline V gene sequence: CDR1 ENHRY, CDR2 SYGVKD. This CDR3 region has 14 residues. V lost 3 bases, J lost 4 bases, and 11 bases lay in between. The CDR3 nucleotides are TGTGCCATCAGTGACCCCGGGTTTTCAGATACGCAGTATTTT. It translates to CAISDPGFSDTQYF.

J is TRBJ2-3 and V is TRBV11-2, with 12 bases lining up with TRBD2. With V trimmed by 2 bases and J by 2 bases, 8 bases remained unmatched. This CDR3 is 18 amino acids long. The germline gives CDR1 SGHAT, CDR2 FQNNGV. The CDR3 protein is CASSLPNGLAGNTDTQYF. The CDR3 nucleotides read TGTGCCAGCAGCTTACCGAATGGACTAGCGGGGAACACAGATACGCAGTATTTT.

The V and J genes are TRBV6-5 and TRBJ2-1; weak D call: TRBD1 (5 bases). Between the trimmed V and J ends, which lost 4 bases and 3 bases, there was a span of 16 bases. The germline CDR1 and CDR2 sequences are MNHEY and SVGAGI. The CDR3 runs to 16 residues. The DNA for the CDR3 is TGTGCCAGCAGTTTCAGTTTACAGGACAACTACAATGAGCAGTTCTTC. It translates to CASSFSLQDNYNEQFF.

This chain links TRBV9 with TRBJ2-5; D is perhaps TRBD1 (5 bases). The CDR3 length is 17 residues. V lost 0 bases, J lost 4 bases, and 19 bases lay in between. Germline V gives CDR1 SGDLS, CDR2 YYNGEE. CDR3 loop: CASSVAQPGQIRETQYF. The CDR3 DNA reads as TGTGCCAGCAGCGTAGCTCAGCCAGGGCAAATCAGAGAGACCCAGTACTTC.

The rearrangement links TRBV5-5 to TRBJ2-2; D not certain. Trimming pared 2 bases from V and 3 bases from J, leaving 11 bases between. Germline V gives CDR1 SGHKS, CDR2 YYEKEE (reference sequence). CDR3 size: 15 residues. The DNA of the CDR3 is TGTGCCAGCAGCTTTGGGCCCCTAGACACCGGGGAGCTGTTTTTT. Amino acids: CASSFGPLDTGELFF.

This chain joins TRBV10-2 and TRBJ2-7; 8 nucleotides align to TRBD1. Germline V gives CDR1 WSHSY, CDR2 SAAADI. This CDR3 has 16 amino acids. Trimming cost V 6 bases and J 1 base; bases outside gene matches: 11. CDR3 bases: TGCGCCAGCAGCCAGACCAGGACAGGGTTTTCCTACGAGCAGTACTTC. Encoded protein: CASSQTRTGFSYEQYF.

This clone was observed a single time. The rearrangement joins TRBV5-6 to TRBJ2-2, with D perhaps given as TRBD1 or TRBD2 (5 bases each). Germline CDR1 reads SGHDT; CDR2 reads YYEEEE. This CDR3 has 15 residues. Trimming removed 5 bases at V and 2 bases at J, with 13 bases between. The CDR3 DNA follows: TGTGCCAGCAGTCGGGACCCGCATAACACCGGGGAGCTGTTTTTT. Protein sequence: CASSRDPHNTGELFF.